One and the same sample provided the 18 T cell receptor beta chains below, sequenced in a study of human T cells and chemical hapten exposure. Regarding time point: pre-sensitization, week 0. Indicated treatment: therapeutic diphenylcyclopropenone sensitization with weekly scalp DPC. TCRdb processed the RACE reads anew with MiXCR; each CDR3 protein has one entry. The table has some 74,000 distinct CDR3 sequences, around 13% seen once. The sequencing here drew on whole blood, taken in connection with sensitization to the hapten diphenylcyclopropenone (DPC). The source is a woman aged 45 to 65 with alopecia areata. Some clones in this sample may be carry-over from other donors' samples.

This clonotype occurred a few times. This chain connects TRBV11-2 to TRBJ2-1; D is ambiguous. Germline lookup yields CDR1 SGHAT and CDR2 FQNNGV. The CDR3 totals 17 residues. Trimming cost V 0 bases and J 4 bases, with 16 bases left between them. The CDR3 spells CASSLDPRGLRYNEQFF. The CDR3 nucleotides are TGTGCCAGCAGCTTAGATCCTCGCGGCTTAAGGTACAATGAGCAGTTCTTC.

V usage is TRBV7-9 and J usage is TRBJ1-3; no clear D. CDR1 is SEHNR and CDR2 is FQNEAQ in the germline V gene (reference sequence). The CDR3 totals 12 residues. Trimming cost V 5 bases and J 8 bases, with 10 bases left between them. DNA of the CDR3: TGTGCCAGCAGCCCGCCCGGAGACACCATATATTTT. The encoded protein is CASSPPGDTIYF. Full variable domain (rest looked up from reference TRBV7-9 and TRBJ1-3): DTGVSQNPRHKITKRGQNVTFRCDPISEHNRLYWYRQTLGQGPEFLTYFQNEAQLEKSRLLSDRFSAERPKGSFSTLEIQRTEQGDSAMYLCASSPPGDTIYFGEGSWLTVV.

This clonotype was seen more than once but under ten times. V usage is TRBV20-1 and J usage is TRBJ2-1, with 8 bases aligning to TRBD2. The ends lost 3 bases at V and 10 bases at J; junction bases unmatched: 8. This CDR3 has 13 residues. Germline CDR1 and CDR2: DFQATT and SNEGSKA (reference sequence). CDR3 in amino acids: CSASDGRAWEQFF. CDR3 DNA sequence: TGCAGTGCTAGCGACGGGAGGGCCTGGGAGCAGTTCTTC.

V usage is TRBV6-2 or TRBV6-3 and J usage is TRBJ1-1, with unresolved D. CDR3 length: 12 amino acids. The germline CDR1 and CDR2 sequences are MNHEY and SVGEGT. Trimming shortened V by 5 bases and J by 7 bases, and 11 bases separated the two germline ends. DNA for the CDR3: TGTGCCAGCAGTCTTCCGGGTCTTGAAGCTTTCTTT. Translating gives CASSLPGLEAFF.

The chain employs TRBV7-2 and TRBJ1-1; D is ambiguous. Germline CDR1 reads SGHTA; CDR2 reads FQGNSA. V was shortened by 5 bases and J by 6 bases, with 13 bases between the two germline ends. This CDR3 is 13 amino acids long. DNA for the CDR3: TGTGCCAGCAGCGCCTACCGGGATTCTGAAGCTTTCTTT. The encoded protein is CASSAYRDSEAFF.

J is TRBJ2-7 and V is TRBV28; TRBD2 might be the D (6 bases). CDR1 and CDR2 from the germline V gene are MDHEN and SYDVKM. CDR3 length equals 14 residues. Trimming shortened V by 6 bases and J by 7 bases, and 19 bases separated the two germline ends. The CDR3 DNA reads as TGTGCCAGCAGAGCTCCGGCGGCCAGCGGGGAGCAGTACTTC. It specifies CASRAPAASGEQYF.

The rearrangement joins TRBV10-2 to TRBJ1-1, with 7 bases fitting TRBD1. Trimming took 5 bases from V and 8 from J; bases not matched to a gene: 11. CDR1 WSHSY and CDR2 SAAADI come from the germline V gene. This CDR3 region has 14 residues. DNA for the CDR3: TGCGCCAGCAGTATTTCAGGGGGGACGGGAGAAGCTTTCTTT. Its translation: CASSISGGTGEAFF.

This chain uses TRBV5-1 with TRBJ2-3; D unresolved. This CDR3 has 14 amino acids. CDR1 SGHRS and CDR2 YFSETQ come from the germline V gene. V was clipped by 0 bases and J by 1 base, with 6 bases between them. Here the CDR3 reads CASSLEGGTDTQYF. CDR3 nucleotides: TGCGCCAGCAGCTTGGAGGGCGGCACAGATACGCAGTATTTT.

The V call is TRBV20-1, the J call TRBJ2-5; 12 nucleotides line up with TRBD2. CDR1 DFQATT and CDR2 SNEGSKA come from the germline V gene (reference sequence). The CDR3 is made up of 13 amino acids. Trimming took 8 bases from V and 4 from J; bases not matched to a gene: 5. The DNA of the CDR3 is TGCAGTTCCCGGGGACTAGCGGGAGAGACCCAGTACTTC. Encoded protein: CSSRGLAGETQYF.

V gene TRBV27 combines with J gene TRBJ2-5; D is unresolved. This CDR3 has 13 amino acids. The V end was cut by 5 bases, the J end by 4 bases, with 11 bases between. CDR1 is MNHEY and CDR2 is SMNVEV in the germline V gene (reference sequence). The CDR3 loop is CASSPAGSETQYF. CDR3 bases: TGTGCCAGCAGTCCGGCCGGTTCAGAGACCCAGTACTTC.

V gene TRBV6-5 combines with J gene TRBJ2-1, with D tentatively TRBD2 (5 bases). The CDR3 loop spans 13 amino acids. V shed 1 base and J shed 6 bases, with 7 bases lying between them. Per the germline V gene, CDR1 is MNHEY and CDR2 is SVGAGI. As DNA, the CDR3 is TGTGCCAGCAGTTACTACGAGGGCAATGAGCAGTTCTTC. Translation: CASSYYEGNEQFF.

This clonotype was found a few times. The chain uses TRBV10-1 and TRBJ2-1; 7 nucleotides align to TRBD2. Germline V lookup: CDR1 WNHNN, CDR2 SYGVQD (reference sequence). Germline trimming cut 2 bases from V and 7 bases from J; bases unmatched to any gene: 2. The CDR3 totals 13 residues. Written as DNA, the CDR3 is TGCGCCAGCAGTGAGGGGGGGGAAAATGAGCAGTTCTTC. Protein sequence: CASSEGGENEQFF.

The chain joins TRBV4-3 to TRBJ2-7; D not certain. CDR1 and CDR2 (germline): LGHNA, YSLEER. V was shortened by 0 bases and J by 6 bases, with 12 bases between the two germline ends. This CDR3 is 14 amino acids long. CDR3 sequence: CASSQDPLSGEQYF. DNA for the CDR3: TGCGCCAGCAGCCAAGACCCCTTGTCAGGCGAGCAGTACTTC.

The chain couples TRBV28 to TRBJ2-2; 8 bases match TRBD2. V lost 3 bases, J lost 0 bases, and 3 bases stayed unmatched. This CDR3 is 16 amino acids long. Germline-derived CDR1 and CDR2 are MDHEN and SYDVKM. The CDR3 protein is CASSFPGRANTGELFF. The DNA for the CDR3 is TGTGCCAGCAGTTTTCCCGGGAGGGCGAACACCGGGGAGCTGTTTTTT.

This chain links TRBV4-3 with TRBJ2-3, with TRBD2 matching over 7 bases. CDR1 and CDR2 (germline): LGHNA, YSLEER. The CDR3 loop spans 13 amino acids. V lost 2 bases, J lost 5 bases, and 1 base stayed unmatched. CDR3 in DNA: TGCGCCAGCAGCCAAAAGCGGGAAGATACGCAGTATTTT. It translates to CASSQKREDTQYF.

CDR3 loop: CSVALGTGELFF. CDR3 sequence (DNA): TGCAGCGTTGCGCTAGGGACCGGGGAGCTGTTTTTT. The chain is built from TRBV29-1 and TRBJ2-2; D remains unclear. CDR1 and CDR2 from the germline V gene are SQVTM and ANQGSEA. This CDR3 has 12 amino acids. V gave up 4 bases and J gave up 5 bases, with 8 bases separating them.

Only a few counts were recorded for this clonotype. CDR3 in DNA: TGTGCCAGCAGTGAAGCGTCTGGGGTAGGATCACCCCTCCACTTT. Protein sequence: CASSEASGVGSPLHF. The rearrangement links TRBV2 to TRBJ1-6; D not certain. V gave up 0 bases and J gave up 10 bases, with 13 bases separating them. This CDR3 has 15 residues. Looked up from germline, CDR1 is SNHLY and CDR2 is FYNNEI.

This clonotype was counted only a few times. The J gene is TRBJ2-1, the V gene TRBV6-1; tentative D call: TRBD1 (5 bases). The CDR3 is made up of 13 amino acids. Trimming took 2 bases from V and 10 from J, leaving 12 bases between them. Germline V gene lookup returns CDR1 MNHNS and CDR2 SASEGT. As DNA, the CDR3 is TGTGCCAGCAGTGAAAGGGGCGGATCAGAGCAGTTCTTC. Protein product: CASSERGGSEQFF.